This TCR beta chain was sequenced during a study of OX40 agonist ivuxolimab in advanced cancers. Concerning the study at large: Ivuxolimab was an agonistic, fully human IgG2 monoclonal antibody directed against OX40 (CD134), a costimulatory receptor. Intravenous ivuxolimab was administered to patients every 2 weeks at six dose levels: 0.01, 0.1, 0.3, 1.5, 3 and 10 mg/kg. Of the approximately 50 patients in dose escalation, some 20 had hepatocellular carcinoma, some 15 had melanoma, 9 had renal cell carcinoma and 9 had head and neck cancer. In the dose-escalation cohort, roughly 80% of patients were male, and the mean age was around 60 years, with a range of about 20 to 79. Patients were allowed to have had prior anti-PD-1, anti-PD-L1 or anti-CTLA-4 therapy, and 40% of the dose-escalation patients had previously received checkpoint inhibitors. Partial responses occurred in three dose-escalation patients: two with cutaneous melanoma and one with hepatocellular carcinoma. Peripheral TCRbeta sequencing was intended to test whether TCR sequence diversity was altered and clonal T-cell expansion was caused by ivuxolimab. The paper describes the monotherapy dose-escalation part (N = 52 patients) of the phase I trial of ivuxolimab. General findings and caveats noted by the study authors: On average, CD8+ T cells showed more expanded clones than CD4+ T cells after ivuxolimab. In the 0.1-3.0 mg/kg groups, partial responders were among the patients with the lowest normalized peripheral clonal expansion, particularly in CD8+ T cells. Low levels of normalized T-cell clonal expansion were also seen in some patients who did not respond. Antigen specificity was not determined for the clonally expanded peripheral T cells. At doses of 0.1 to 3.0 mg/kg, clonal expansion of both CD4+ and CD8+ blood T cells was observed from baseline to week 6.

Patients with a history of autoimmune disease or receiving systemic immunosuppression were excluded from the trial. Peripheral blood for TCR sequencing was collected from all dose cohorts at baseline, on cycle 4 day 1, and on cycle 7 day 1. Samples were obtained from an open-label, multicenter, first-in-human phase I dose-escalation trial of ivuxolimab. Adults with locally advanced or metastatic head and neck squamous cell, hepatocellular, melanoma or renal cell carcinoma were enrolled in the trial. CD4+ and CD8+ T cells were sorted separately from peripheral blood before TCR sequencing. For sequencing of the TCRbeta CDR3 region, genomic DNA was extracted from the sorted cells. TCRbeta CDR3 regions were sequenced using the immunoSEQ Assay. TCRdb re-hosts the immuneACCESS table, in-frame sequences only. Its copies lack some clones; in the studies checked, an unresolved V gene accounts for under half of them, and the cause for the rest is not known. The sample includes approximately 50,000 clones, with approximately 80% observed a single time. Clones ranked in the top ten supply 3% to 5% of the sample.

Measured from the cysteine to the phenylalanine, the CDR3 is 15 residues long. Only the CDR3 DNA is retained, 45 bases long and in frame from the first base. Trimming takes 0 bases from V and 2 bases from J, and the germline ends sit 8 bases apart. CDR1 is given as WNHNN and CDR2 as SYGVQD, both from the germline V gene (reference sequence). Comment on this clone: The target of this receptor is not known. One base away there is no much larger clone; base qualities are not given.

The specimen was CD4+ or CD8+ T cells sorted from blood, collected in a trial of the OX40 agonist ivuxolimab. The V and J segments used are TRBV10-1 and TRBJ1-3, and the D gene may be TRBD1, 5 bases matching. The source is an adult with an advanced solid tumor such as melanoma, head and neck, liver or kidney cancer. This receptor has the CDR3 CASSESGGTGNTIYF. In nucleotides, the sequence is TGCGCCAGCAGTGAGTCGGGGGGGACTGGAAACACCATATATTTT.